The 8 T cell receptor beta chains below come from one sample, sequenced in a study of shared clonotypes between healthy human individuals. The protocol was immunoSEQ multiplex PCR, while the TCRdb copy is restricted to in-frame clones and leaves out a portion. The sample has fewer than 1.4 million clones; around 78% are singletons. Sequenced input: memory CD4+ T cells from PBMCs. Subset denoted: CD45RA-negative fraction. The receptors derive from a man younger than 35 in good health. Some clones in this sample may be carry-over from other donors' samples.

On this clone itself: Other DNA sequences in this sample translate to the same CDR3. This rearrangement joins TRBV19 to TRBJ1-5; the match to TRBD1 covers 7 bases. Germline V gives CDR1 LNHDA, CDR2 SQIVND (reference sequence). Trimming at V came to 4 bases and at J to 4 bases, leaving 1 base not matched to a gene. This CDR3 has 13 residues. CDR3 sequence: CASSKDRNQPQHF. CDR3 nucleotides: TGTGCCAGTAGTAAGGACAGGAATCAGCCCCAGCATTTT.

The V and J genes are TRBV9 and TRBJ1-4; D might be TRBD1 (5 bases). This CDR3 has 18 residues. V was cut by 5 bases and J by 0 bases, with 20 bases left in between. Germline V gene lookup returns CDR1 SGDLS and CDR2 YYNGEE. The CDR3, as DNA: TGTGCCAGCAGTCCGTCGCGGGGGAGGTCGGCAACTAATGAAAAACTGTTTTTT. Its translation: CASSPSRGRSATNEKLFF.

The chain is built from TRBV13 and TRBJ2-3; 8 nucleotides line up with TRBD2. This CDR3 region has 13 residues. V shed 5 bases, J shed 9 bases, and the junction held 7 bases outside the gene matches. The germline gives CDR1 PRHDT, CDR2 FYEKMQ (reference sequence). CDR3 residues: CASSGGGGPTQYF. Written as DNA, the CDR3 is TGTGCCAGCAGCGGAGGCGGGGGGCCGACGCAGTATTTT. Full variable domain (outside the CDR3, taken from reference TRBV13 and TRBJ2-3): AAGVIQSPRHLIKEKRETATLKCYPIPRHDTVYWYQQGPGQDPQFLISFYEKMQSDKGSIPDRFSAQQFSDYHSELNMSSLELGDSALYFCASSGGGGPTQYFGPGTRLTVL.

The V and J genes are TRBV5-4 and TRBJ2-3, with D tentatively TRBD2 (6 bases). V lost 0 bases, J lost 8 bases, and 10 bases lay in between. There are 13 residues in the CDR3. The germline gives CDR1 SGHNT, CDR2 YYREEE (reference sequence). The CDR3 here is CASSLEAGGTQYF. CDR3 nucleotides: TGTGCCAGCAGCTTGGAAGCCGGGGGTACGCAGTATTTT.

The chain recombines TRBV7-8 with TRBJ1-2; 7 nucleotides agree with TRBD1. The V gene end was trimmed by 2 bases and the J gene end by 4 bases; junction bases not matched to a gene: 22. Germline loops: CDR1 SGHVS, CDR2 FQNEAQ. The CDR3 is 20 residues long. This CDR3 is CASSLRSAGQWRALGYGYTF. CDR3 coding DNA: TGTGCCAGCAGCTTAAGGTCGGCGGGACAGTGGAGGGCCCTCGGCTATGGCTACACCTTC.

This chain uses TRBV5-1 with TRBJ1-5; a possible D gene is TRBD1 (5 bases). This CDR3 spans 20 amino acids. Per germline, CDR1 SGHRS and CDR2 YFSETQ. V lost 2 bases and J lost 0, with 24 bases in between. The CDR3 DNA reads as TGCGCCAGCAGCTTCTCGCCGGGACCCTCCGGGGGTGGTAGCAATCAGCCCCAGCATTTT. Its protein product is CASSFSPGPSGGGSNQPQHF.

The V gene is TRBV6-5, the J gene TRBJ2-7, with D uncertain. Germline lookup yields CDR1 MNHEY and CDR2 SVGAGI. Trimming took off 2 bases at V and 5 bases at J, with 16 bases between the two ends. The CDR3 totals 15 residues. The CDR3: CASSYGPLLSHEQYF. CDR3 in DNA: TGTGCCAGCAGTTACGGGCCCCTACTGTCCCACGAGCAGTACTTC.

This chain joins TRBV7-9 and TRBJ1-2; D is ambiguous. Germline values: CDR1 SEHNR, CDR2 FQNEAQ (reference sequence). The V end lost 5 bases, the J end lost 4 bases, and 11 bases lay between the germline ends. The CDR3 spans 13 residues. CDR3 sequence: CASSLGGPYGYTF. The CDR3 DNA reads TGTGCCAGCAGCCTTGGCGGGCCCTATGGCTACACCTTC.